What follows is one T cell receptor beta chain and its context. The specificity of this receptor is unknown. No much larger clone is present one base from it, and per-base qualities are unavailable. The donors were healthy, HIV-negative adults with no recently reported acute infections or vaccinations. Only Caucasian adults living in Nashville, Tennessee, USA were represented among the donors. CD4+ T cells were enriched through magnetic negative selection, after which naive cells were positively selected on CD45RA and the remaining negative fraction served as the memory subset. Blood was obtained by leukapheresis, after which PBMCs were separated by Ficoll-Histopaque density gradient centrifugation and cryopreserved in liquid nitrogen vapor phase. Analytical flow cytometry was used to check the purity and quantity of every magnetically sorted T cell population. Genomic DNA was isolated from each sorted fraction and quantified by UV absorbance on a Nanodrop 2000c.

The germline V gene encodes CDR1 MNHEY and CDR2 SVGAGI. From its cysteine to its phenylalanine, the CDR3 spans 11 amino acids. Kept here is only the CDR3 DNA, which spans 33 bases and is read in frame from base 1. V loses 5 bases, J loses 11 bases, and the germline ends lie 11 bases apart. This record belongs to a study of shared clonotypes between healthy human individuals (dated by TCRdb to 2018 to 2020). Background for the entire study: The cohort comprised two women and a few men aged 18 to 49 years. Leukapheresis yielded between about 0.9 and 9.5 billion PBMCs per donor. For each donor, three plates each were used for CD4 naive and CD4 memory, two plates were used for CD8 naive, and one plate was used for CD8 memory. Different laboratories and diverse techniques were used to prepare libraries and sequence TCR repertoires, to increase sequencing depth and limit assay-specific biases. The study deeply sequenced blood TCR repertoires of about five healthy adults to estimate repertoire size and the extent of clonotype sharing between individuals.

The investigation overall reported the following: When several donors were compared, the shared fraction of clonotypes was 5% to 6.5% for naive CD4, 3% to 4% for naive CD8, 2% to 2.5% for memory CD4, and around 0.4% for memory CD8. Naive subsets generally had larger estimated clonotype richness than memory subsets did. Even with the large sequencing depth, rarefaction of the sorted-subset datasets indicated that sequencing was incomplete. Only blood was sampled, and tissue TCR repertoires likely differ from those in blood. Compared with non-shared clonotypes, the clonotypes found in all four sorted-subset donors had higher generation probabilities. Based on pairwise subsampling, the degree of clonotype sharing among donors was expected to be affected by sequencing depth. Because the study included a small number of donors, the genetic and exposure-history diversity represented was limited.

Using the deep immunoSEQ assay, multiplex PCR amplified TCR CDR3 regions from genomic DNA. Extracted genomic DNA from each cell subset was spread evenly across all wells of several immunoSEQ 96-well plates, with each plate serving as a replicate. For sorted subsets, 200 ng of genomic DNA, equivalent to 25,000 to 35,000 T cell genomes, went into each replicate PCR. Purified libraries were measured with a Qubit 3.0 fluorometer, size-checked on a Bioanalyzer 2100, and measured again with the KAPA Library Quantification kit. A separate single-read 150-cycle Illumina NextSeq 550 flow cell was used to sequence each immunoSEQ 96-well plate. For the original study's pipeline: Because the immunoSEQ output held only junctional sequences and lacked quality scores, the filtering could not match the filtering applied to full-length reads. Sequences were annotated with PyIR, a Python wrapper for IgBLAST v1.9, using IMGT germline references to assign V/J genes and CDR3. Reads were removed for weak V/J assignments (E-value above 1e-6), missing CDR3, stop codons, out-of-frame junctions, or ambiguous translated residues. A V3J clonotype was defined by an identical inferred V gene, J gene, and CDR3 amino acid sequence. To compute the percentage overlap between repertoires, the number of shared unique clonotypes was divided by the size of the smaller repertoire. Repertoire richness was assessed with RTK rarefaction, the Chao1 estimator, and Recon v2.1 estimates of unobserved clonotypes. Generation probabilities for all TCRbeta clonotypes obtained by the gDNA method from a few donors were computed using OLGA. The source is immuneACCESS, and TCRdb retained only in-frame sequences with V and J called. Part of the clones is not carried over; for the studies checked, unresolved V genes explain less than half of this, and the remainder is unexplained. From that table come the V and J calls and clone size; the DNA was used to work out D and trimming. Present in this sample are roughly 2.2 million clones, roughly 92% of which were seen just once. The ten most abundant clones make up approximately 0.4% of the sample.

The sequence was obtained from a man aged 18-30 years in good health. Some clones in this sample may be carry-over from other donors' samples. In this chain, TRBV6-5 is recombined with TRBJ2-3; the D call is possibly TRBD1 or TRBD2, each sharing 6 bases. Material for sequencing was naive CD4+ T cells from PBMCs. The cell subset or site label here, explained by the study, means: CD45RA+ positively selected. The encoded CDR3 is CASSQAGQQYF. The nucleotide sequence is given as TGTGCCAGCAGTCAGGCGGGACAGCAGTATTTT.